These 15 T cell receptor beta chains were sequenced from one sample in a study of T cell repertoires in cytomegalovirus infection. Via MiXCR, TCRdb re-called the reads, giving one row per CDR3 protein. The sample lists around 530,000 distinct CDR3 sequences, around a quarter occurring once. The sample comprised PBMCs. The receptors come from a human donor in good health (CMV status not recorded). Some clones in this sample may be carry-over from other donors' samples.

Only one count was recorded for this clonotype. The gene calls are TRBV11-1 and TRBJ2-1, with TRBD1 matching over 8 bases. V lost 4 bases and J lost 6; bases outside the gene matches: 14. The CDR3 loop spans 17 amino acids. CDR1 is SGHAT and CDR2 is FQDESV in the germline V gene (reference sequence). The CDR3 DNA follows: TGTGCCAGCAGCTCCTCGATTCGGGAAACAGGGGGCAATGAGCAGTTCTTC. This sequence encodes CASSSSIRETGGNEQFF.

The rearrangement uses TRBV28 and TRBJ2-5; 9 bases match TRBD2. This CDR3 region has 17 residues. V was pared by 8 bases and J by 2 bases, with 15 bases of the junction left unmatched. Germline V lookup: CDR1 MDHEN, CDR2 SYDVKM. CDR3 residues: CASSPRLLAGVQETQYF. The DNA for the CDR3 is TGTGCCAGCTCCCCCAGGTTGTTAGCGGGAGTTCAAGAGACCCAGTACTTC. The variable domain in full, completed from reference TRBV28 and TRBJ2-5, reads DVKVTQSSRYLVKRTGEKVFLECVQDMDHENMFWYRQDPGLGLRLIYFSYDVKMKEKGDIPEGYSVSREKKERFSLILESASTNQTSMYLCASSPRLLAGVQETQYFGPGTRLLVL.

The chain links TRBV5-1 to TRBJ2-7; 8 bases align to TRBD1. The CDR3 consists of 13 residues. CDR1 is SGHRS, CDR2 YFSETQ, per germline. V was pared by 4 bases and J by 4 bases, with 4 bases of the junction left unmatched. The CDR3 nucleotides read TGCGCCAGCAGCGGACAGGGCCTTTACGAGCAGTACTTC. Amino acid sequence: CASSGQGLYEQYF.

The table lists this clonotype with a few counts. V usage is TRBV7-9 and J usage is TRBJ1-1; 7 bases map to TRBD1. The CDR3 is made up of 12 amino acids. From germline, CDR1 is SEHNR and CDR2 FQNEAQ (reference sequence). V was pared by 4 bases and J by 8 bases, with 4 bases of the junction left unmatched. The CDR3 spells CASSSGQEEAFF. As DNA, the CDR3 is TGTGCCAGCAGCTCAGGACAGGAGGAAGCTTTCTTT.

This clonotype turned up a few times. The chain joins TRBV7-6 to TRBJ2-1; 8 nucleotides line up with TRBD1. The CDR3 extends over 13 amino acids. Trimming cost V 11 bases and J 5 bases; bases outside gene matches: 8. CDR1 and CDR2 (germline): SGHVS, FNYEAQ. The CDR3 is CASTGEIDNEQFF. As DNA, the CDR3 is TGTGCCTCGACAGGGGAGATCGACAATGAGCAGTTCTTC.

The chain couples TRBV5-1 to TRBJ2-7, with D perhaps TRBD2 (5 bases). Germline V gene sequence: CDR1 SGHRS, CDR2 YFSETQ. This CDR3 has 13 residues. The ends were cut back, 1 base at V and 6 bases at J, with 11 bases in the middle. CDR3 loop: CASSLNEGSEQYV. CDR3 bases: TGCGCCAGCAGCTTGAACGAGGGTAGCGAGCAGTACGTC.

There are many counts of this clonotype. This chain links TRBV7-8 with TRBJ1-4, with 12 bases aligning to TRBD1. Trimming cost V 4 bases and J 2 bases; bases outside gene matches: 2. This CDR3 contains 16 residues. From germline, CDR1 is SGHVS and CDR2 FQNEAQ. CDR3 region: CASSSGQGATNEKLFF. The CDR3 nucleotides are TGTGCCAGCAGCTCGGGACAGGGGGCCACTAATGAAAAACTGTTTTTT.

The chain couples TRBV12-3 or TRBV12-4 to TRBJ1-1, with a weak D call TRBD1 (6 bases). Trimming took off 3 bases at V and 5 bases at J, with 16 bases between the two ends. The CDR3 runs 15 residues. DNA for the CDR3: TGTGCCAGCAGTTTTCAACCGGGACACGGAACTGAAGCTTTCTTT. Protein: CASSFQPGHGTEAFF.

V usage is TRBV20-1 and J usage is TRBJ1-2, with D uncertain. Trimming stripped 8 bases from V and 8 bases from J, with 24 bases between. The germline gives CDR1 DFQATT, CDR2 SNEGSKA (reference sequence). CDR3 length: 14 amino acids. CDR3 residues: CSYPPGYGKEGYTF. CDR3 nucleotide sequence: TGCAGTTACCCTCCCGGGTATGGGAAGGAGGGCTACACCTTC.

This clonotype was seen only once. The chain employs TRBV27 and TRBJ1-2, with a possible D match to TRBD1 (5 bases). Looked up from germline, CDR1 is MNHEY and CDR2 is SMNVEV (reference sequence). The V end lost 1 base, the J end lost 2 bases, and 8 bases lay between the germline ends. This CDR3 contains 14 residues. The CDR3 loop is CASSLFQGNYGYTF. The CDR3 coding sequence is TGTGCCAGCAGTTTATTTCAGGGAAACTATGGCTACACCTTC.

This chain joins TRBV27 and TRBJ2-7; the match to TRBD1 covers 8 bases. V shed 5 bases and J 4 bases; nucleotides not matched to a gene: 10. The germline gives CDR1 MNHEY, CDR2 SMNVEV (reference sequence). The length of the CDR3 is 15 residues. The CDR3 DNA is TGTGCCAGCAGTCCCCTCGACAGGGGTCTTTACGAGCAGTACTTC. This encodes CASSPLDRGLYEQYF.

This chain connects TRBV2 to TRBJ2-4; 7 bases line up with TRBD1. This CDR3 contains 17 residues. From germline, CDR1 is SNHLY and CDR2 FYNNEI. The junction had 10 bases not matched to a gene; V was cut back by 5 bases and J by 0 bases. CDR3 protein: CASSTGTVILAKNIQYF. CDR3 DNA sequence: TGTGCCAGCAGTACCGGGACAGTCATTCTAGCCAAAAACATTCAGTACTTC. Filled out from reference TRBV2 and TRBJ2-4, the complete variable domain reads EPEVTQTPSHQVTQMGQEVILRCVPISNHLYFYWYRQILGQKVEFLVSFYNNEISEKSEIFDDQFSVERPDGSNFTLKIRSTKLEDSAMYFCASSTGTVILAKNIQYFGAGTRLSVL.

The V and J genes are TRBV4-1 and TRBJ2-1; D not certain. This CDR3 has 12 amino acids. Germline CDR1 reads MGHRA; CDR2 reads YSYEKL. V lost 4 bases, J lost 7 bases, and 8 bases lay in between. Written as DNA, the CDR3 is TGCGCCAGCAGCCCAGTGGGTAATGAGCAGTTCTTC. Translated: CASSPVGNEQFF.

This clonotype was seen a few times. The chain carries TRBV7-9 and TRBJ1-1; no reliable D call. Trimming left V 2 bases short and J 1 base short, with 11 bases between. This CDR3 is 15 amino acids long. Germline CDR1 is SEHNR and CDR2 is FQNEAQ (reference sequence). Written as DNA, the CDR3 is TGTGCCAGCAGCTTATATGAGAGAGGGAACACTGAAGCTTTCTTT. This translates into CASSLYERGNTEAFF.

This sequence joins TRBV28 and TRBJ1-1, with D uncertain. Trimming cost V 7 bases and J 6 bases, with 12 bases left between them. CDR1 MDHEN and CDR2 SYDVKM come from the germline V gene. The CDR3 is 12 residues long. In nucleotides, the CDR3 is TGTGCCAGCACTGTTACCCCGGCTGAAGCTTTCTTT. Its protein product is CASTVTPAEAFF.